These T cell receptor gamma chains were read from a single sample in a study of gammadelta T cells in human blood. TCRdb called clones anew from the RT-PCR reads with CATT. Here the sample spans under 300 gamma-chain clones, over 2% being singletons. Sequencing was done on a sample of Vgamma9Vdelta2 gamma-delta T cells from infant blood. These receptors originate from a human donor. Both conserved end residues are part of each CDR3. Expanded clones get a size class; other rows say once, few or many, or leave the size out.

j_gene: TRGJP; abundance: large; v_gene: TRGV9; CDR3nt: TGTGCCTTGTGGGCTCAAGAGTTGGGCAAAAAAATCAAGGTATTT; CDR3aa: CALWAQELGKKIKVF
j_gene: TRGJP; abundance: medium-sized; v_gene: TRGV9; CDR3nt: TGTGCCTTGTGGGAGGACCCCGAAGAGTTGGGCAAAAAAATCAAGGTATTT; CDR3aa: CALWEDPEELGKKIKVF
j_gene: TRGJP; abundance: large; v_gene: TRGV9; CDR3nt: TGTGCCTTGTGGGAGGTGCCCCAAGAGTTGGGCAAAAAAATCAAGGTATTT; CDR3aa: CALWEVPQELGKKIKVF
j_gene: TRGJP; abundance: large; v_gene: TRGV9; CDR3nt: TGTGCCTTGTGGGAGAAGCAAGAGTTGGGCAAAAAAATCAAGGTATTT; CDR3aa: CALWEKQELGKKIKVF
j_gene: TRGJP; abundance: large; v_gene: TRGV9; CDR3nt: TGTGCCTTGTGGGTTCAAGAGTTGGGCAAAAAAATCAAGGTATTT; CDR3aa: CALWVQELGKKIKVF
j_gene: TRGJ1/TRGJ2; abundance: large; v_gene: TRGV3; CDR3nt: TGTGCCACCTGGGACAGTCTATACGTACTCTTT; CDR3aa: CATWDSLYVLF
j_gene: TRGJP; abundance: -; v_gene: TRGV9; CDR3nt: TGTGCCTTGTGGTCTGGTGAGTTGGGCAAAAAAATCAAGGTATTT; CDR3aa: CALWSGELGKKIKVF
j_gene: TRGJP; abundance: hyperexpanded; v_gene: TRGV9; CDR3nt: TGTGCCTTGTGGGAGGTGCAAGAGTTGGGCAAAAAAATCAAGGTATTT; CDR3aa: CALWEVQELGKKIKVF
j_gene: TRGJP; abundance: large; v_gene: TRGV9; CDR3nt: TGTGCCTTGTGGGAGGACCCGCAAGAGTTGGGCAAAAAAATCAAGGTATTT; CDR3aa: CALWEDPQELGKKIKVF
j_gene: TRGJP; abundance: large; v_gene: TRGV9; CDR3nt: TGTGCCTTGTGGGAGGTGCAAGGGGTTAAGTTGGGCAAAAAAATCAAGGTATTT; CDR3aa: CALWEVQGVKLGKKIKVF
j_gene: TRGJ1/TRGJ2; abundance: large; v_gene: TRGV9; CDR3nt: TGTGCCTTGTGGGAGGTGATGAAACTCTTT; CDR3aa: CALWEVMKLF
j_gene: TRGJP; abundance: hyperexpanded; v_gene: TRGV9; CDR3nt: TGTGCCTTGTGGGAGGTGCGGGAGTTGGGCAAAAAAATCAAGGTATTT; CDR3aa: CALWEVRELGKKIKVF
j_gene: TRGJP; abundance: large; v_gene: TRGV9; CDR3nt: TGTGCCTTGTGGGAGGTGCAGGGGCGACAAGAGTTGGGCAAAAAAATCAAGGTATTT; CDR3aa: CALWEVQGRQELGKKIKVF
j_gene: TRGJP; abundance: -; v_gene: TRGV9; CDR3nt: TGTGCCTTGTGGGAGGTGAAGGCGTTGGGCAAAAAAATCAAGGTATTT; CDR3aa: CALWEVKALGKKIKVF
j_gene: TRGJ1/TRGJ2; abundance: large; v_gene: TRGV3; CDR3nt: TGTGCCACCTGGGAAGGGAAACTCTTT; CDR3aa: CATWEGKLF
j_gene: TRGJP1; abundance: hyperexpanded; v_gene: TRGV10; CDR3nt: TGTGCTGCGTGGGATGGTTGGTTCAAGATATTT; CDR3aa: CAAWDGWFKIF
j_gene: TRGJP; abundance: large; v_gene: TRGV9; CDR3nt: TGTGCCTTGTGGGAGGTGCGACAAGAGTTGGACAAAAAAATCAAGGTATTT; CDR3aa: CALWEVRQELDKKIKVF
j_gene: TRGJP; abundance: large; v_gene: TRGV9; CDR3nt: TGTGCCTTGTGGGCCGCAGGGGAGTTGGGCAAAAAAATCAAGGTATTT; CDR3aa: CALWAAGELGKKIKVF
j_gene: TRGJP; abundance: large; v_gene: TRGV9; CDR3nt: TGTGCCTTGTGGGCCCCCAGGGTTGAGTTGGGCAAAAAAATCAAGGTATTT; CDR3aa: CALWAPRVELGKKIKVF
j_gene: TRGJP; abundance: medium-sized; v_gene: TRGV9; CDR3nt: TGTGCCTTGTGGGAGGTGCACGATGAGTTGGGCAAAAAAATCAAGGTATTT; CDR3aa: CALWEVHDELGKKIKVF
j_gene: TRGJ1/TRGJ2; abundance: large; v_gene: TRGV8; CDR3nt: TGTGCCACCTGGACACCGACGACCTATTATAAGAAACTCTTT; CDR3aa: CATWTPTTYYKKLF
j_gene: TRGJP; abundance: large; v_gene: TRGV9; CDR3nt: TGTGCCTTGTGGGAAGAGTTGGGCAAAAAAATCAAGGTATTT; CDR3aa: CALWEELGKKIKVF
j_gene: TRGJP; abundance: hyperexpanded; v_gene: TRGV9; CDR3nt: TGTGCCTTGTGGGAGTTGGGCAAAAAAATCAAGGTATTT; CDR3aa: CALWELGKKIKVF
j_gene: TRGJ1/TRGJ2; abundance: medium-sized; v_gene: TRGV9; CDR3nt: TGTGCCTTGTGGGAGGCCCTTTATTATAAGAAACTCTTT; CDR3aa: CALWEALYYKKLF
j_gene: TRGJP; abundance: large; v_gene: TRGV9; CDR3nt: TGTGCCTTGTGGGAGGTGGAGTTGGGCAAAAAAATCAAGGTATTT; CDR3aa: CALWEVELGKKIKVF
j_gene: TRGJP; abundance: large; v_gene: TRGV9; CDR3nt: TGTGCCTTGTGGGAGGTGCAGGGGGAGTTGGGCAAAAAAATCAAGGTATTT; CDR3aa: CALWEVQGELGKKIKVF
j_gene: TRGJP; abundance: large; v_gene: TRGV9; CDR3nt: TGTGCCTTGTGGGAGGTGCATGTGTTGGGCAAAAAAATCAAGGTATTT; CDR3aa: CALWEVHVLGKKIKVF
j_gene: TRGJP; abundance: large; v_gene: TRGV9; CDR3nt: TGTGCCTTGTGGGAGGGTGAGTTGGGCAAAAAAATCAAGGTATTT; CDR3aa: CALWEGELGKKIKVF
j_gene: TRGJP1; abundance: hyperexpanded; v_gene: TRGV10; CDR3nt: TGTGCTGCGTGGGATTATACCACTGGTTGGTTCAAGATATTT; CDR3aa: CAAWDYTTGWFKIF
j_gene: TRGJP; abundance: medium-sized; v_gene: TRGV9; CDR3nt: TGTGCCTTGTGGGAGGTTGCAGAGTTGGGCAAAAAAATCAAGGTATTT; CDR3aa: CALWEVAELGKKIKVF
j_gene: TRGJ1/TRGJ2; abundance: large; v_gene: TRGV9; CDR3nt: TGTGCCTTGTGGGAGGTGCTCGAGAAACTCTTT; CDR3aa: CALWEVLEKLF
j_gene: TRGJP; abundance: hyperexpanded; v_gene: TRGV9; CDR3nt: TGTGCCTTGTGGGAGCAAGAGTTGGGCAAAAAAATCAAGGTATTT; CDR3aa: CALWEQELGKKIKVF
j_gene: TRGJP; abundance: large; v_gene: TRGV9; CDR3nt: TGTGCCTTGTGGGAGTCGCGGCAAGAGTTGGGCAAAAAAATCAAGGTATTT; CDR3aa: CALWESRQELGKKIKVF
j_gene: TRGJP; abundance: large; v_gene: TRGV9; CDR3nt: TGTGCCTTGTGGGAGGTTTCAGAGTTGGGCAAAAAAATCAAGGTATTT; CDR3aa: CALWEVSELGKKIKVF
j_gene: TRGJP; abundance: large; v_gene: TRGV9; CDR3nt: TGTGCCTTGTGGGAGGCACTTACGGGGGAGTTGGGCAAAAAAATCAAGGTATTT; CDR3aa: CALWEALTGELGKKIKVF
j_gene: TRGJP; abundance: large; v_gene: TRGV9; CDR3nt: TGTGCCTTGTGGGAGGTGCGCGAGTTGGGCAAAAAAATCAAGGTATTT; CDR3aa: CALWEVRELGKKIKVF
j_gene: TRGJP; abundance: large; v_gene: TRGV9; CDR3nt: TGTGCCTTGTGGGAGGTGCGCTTGGGCAAAAAAATCAAGGTATTT; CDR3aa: CALWEVRLGKKIKVF
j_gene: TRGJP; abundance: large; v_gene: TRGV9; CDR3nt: TGTGCCTTGTGGGAGGCCTTGCAAGAGTTGGGCAAAAAAATCAAGGTATTT; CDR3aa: CALWEALQELGKKIKVF
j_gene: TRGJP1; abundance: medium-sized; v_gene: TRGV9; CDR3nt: TGTGCCTTGTGGGAGAAGGGGGAGACCACTGGTTGGTTCAAGATATTT; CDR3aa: CALWEKGETTGWFKIF
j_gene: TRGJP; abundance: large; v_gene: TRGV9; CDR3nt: TGTGCCTTGTGGGATTTTGAGTTGGGCAAAAAAATCAAGGTATTT; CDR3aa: CALWDFELGKKIKVF
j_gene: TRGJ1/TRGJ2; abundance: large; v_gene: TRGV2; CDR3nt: TGTGCCACCTGGGACGGGCCTTATTATAAGAAACTCTTT; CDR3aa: CATWDGPYYKKLF
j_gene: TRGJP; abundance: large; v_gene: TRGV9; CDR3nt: TGTGCCTTGTGGGAGGTGGCTGAGTTGGGCAAAAAAATCAAGGTATTT; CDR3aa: CALWEVAELGKKIKVF
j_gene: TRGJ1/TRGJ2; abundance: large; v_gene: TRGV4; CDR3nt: TGTGCCACCTGGGATGGGCACGGTTATAAGAAACTCTTT; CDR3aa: CATWDGHGYKKLF
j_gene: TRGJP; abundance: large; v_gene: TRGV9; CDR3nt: TGTGCCTTGTGGGAGGTGATCGAGTTGGGCAAAAAAATCAAGGTATTT; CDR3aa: CALWEVIELGKKIKVF
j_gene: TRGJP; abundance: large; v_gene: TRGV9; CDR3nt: TGTGCCTTGTGGGAGGCTGTTGGAGAGTTGGGCAAAAAAATCAAGGTATTT; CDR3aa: CALWEAVGELGKKIKVF
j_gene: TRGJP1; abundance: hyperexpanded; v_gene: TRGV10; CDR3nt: TGTGCTGCGTGGGATACCACTGGTTGGTTCAAGATATTT; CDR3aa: CAAWDTTGWFKIF